This TCR beta chain was profiled in a study of cytomegalovirus exposure and HLA in healthy donors. About the study: Most donors, roughly 82% of a few hundred genotyped, fell in the Caucasian-associated ancestry cluster. Findings of the study overall: Researchers catalogued approximately 160 TCR beta chains as cytomegalovirus-associated. Later work found that TCR association rates differed between HLA loci; DRB1 had the most and HLA-C the fewest. A later analysis linked 15,000 to 20,000 TCR beta sequences to HLA alleles at 0.05 false discovery rate.

The PCR ran on 60 Vbeta and 13 Jbeta primers. Repertoires were generated with immunoSEQ multiplex PCR, while TCRdb's copy carries only in-frame clones and drops some. The table lists approximately 120,000 clones, about four fifths of them singletons. Germline V gene data show CDR1 as MGHRA and CDR2 as YSYEKL. CDR3 length equals 15 residues. J was trimmed by 3 bases and V by 0 bases; bases with no gene match: 5. Worth noting for this clone: The antigen remains unidentified.

V is TRBV4-1 and J is TRBJ2-7; TRBD2 agrees at 7 bases. The sequence came from a woman in her thirties or forties in good health and CMV-seropositive. Sequencing was carried out using PBMCs. CDR3 coding DNA: TGCGCCAGCAGCCAAGATCCGGGGGGTATCTACGAGCAGTACTTC. Protein product: CASSQDPGGIYEQYF.